This TCR beta chain is from a study of long-term antiretroviral therapy in people with HIV. Note on this clone: Antigen: not known.

Study-wide results and caveats: Whereas controls had wider CDR3 length ranges, HIV repertoires had narrower ones.

Survey-level immunoSEQ v3.0 assays were run. Sequencing used immunoSEQ multiplex PCR; TCRdb keeps in-frame clones, though not all of them. The sample has some 33,000 clones, 95% to 97% seen once. The CDR3 has 16 residues. Trimming removed 3 bases from V and 3 bases from J; junction bases left unmatched: 6. The germline gives CDR1 KGHSH, CDR2 LQKENI. The sequenced sample was unsorted PBMCs, obtained 6.6 years after starting antiretroviral therapy. The chain joins TRBV18 to TRBJ2-5; 11 nucleotides match TRBD2. This clonotype was obtained from a man aged 30 to 45 with HIV. DNA for the CDR3: TGTGCCAGCTCACCCGTCCCGGGACTAGCGGAAGAGACCCAGTACTTC. Translation gives CASSPVPGLAEETQYF.